The rows below give T cell receptor beta chains drawn from one sample of a study of identical twins. MiXCR, run by TCRdb on the 5' RACE reads, gives a single entry per CDR3 protein. Here the sample spans 500,000 or so distinct CDR3 sequences, roughly a fifth being singletons. The sample was also reused in another study, on T cells expressing NK-cell markers.

The sequenced material came from CD4+ T cells sorted from blood. The receptors come from a woman aged 18-29 years in good health. Each CDR3 is given with its conserved first and last residue. Fields, in order: CDR3 DNA, CDR3 protein, clone size, J gene, D gene, V gene. The D gene is left open where the match is weak. Rows may omit the clone size; those that give it use once, few, many or a size class.

DNA: TGTGCCAGCAGCGTGGACAGCCAAAATCAGCCCCAGCATTTT; CDR3: CASSVDSQNQPQHF; size: NA; J: TRBJ1-5; D: NA; V: TRBV9
DNA: TGTGCCAGCACTACCATGGGGGGCGGTGAAGCTTTCTTT; CDR3: CASTTMGGGEAFF; size: NA; J: TRBJ1-1; D: NA; V: TRBV6-1
DNA: TGTGCCAGCAGCCTGGGGCCGGGAAGAAACTTTAAAGAGACCCAGTACTTC; CDR3: CASSLGPGRNFKETQYF; size: NA; J: TRBJ2-5; D: NA; V: TRBV7-8
DNA: TGTGCCAGCAGTGAAGAGAGCAGGGCCCCGCAGTATTTT; CDR3: CASSEESRAPQYF; size: few; J: TRBJ2-3; D: NA; V: TRBV6-1
DNA: TGTGCCAGCAGCTTATCGAGCCGGACCTTTAGCTCCTACAATGAGCAGTTCTTC; CDR3: CASSLSSRTFSSYNEQFF; size: NA; J: TRBJ2-1; D: NA; V: TRBV11-1
DNA: TGTGCCAGCAGCTTAAGTTCGGGACTAGAAAACAATGAGCAGTTCTTC; CDR3: CASSLSSGLENNEQFF; size: NA; J: TRBJ2-1; D: TRBD2; V: TRBV7-8
DNA: TGTGCCAGCAGCTTTCAAACCATGTCAGGATACGAGCAGTACTTC; CDR3: CASSFQTMSGYEQYF; size: few; J: TRBJ2-7; D: NA; V: TRBV7-9
DNA: TGTGCCAGCAGCTTAGGACAGGGGATTTCGGGAAACTATGGCTACACCTTC; CDR3: CASSLGQGISGNYGYTF; size: few; J: TRBJ1-2; D: TRBD1; V: TRBV7-9
DNA: TGCAGCGTTGATGGACTAGCGGGAGGGTTGACCCAGTACTTC; CDR3: CSVDGLAGGLTQYF; size: NA; J: TRBJ2-5; D: TRBD2; V: TRBV29-1
DNA: TGCAGTGCTAGGTTCCCAGGGCGGCCGGAGGGGAACAATGAGCAGTTCTTC; CDR3: CSARFPGRPEGNNEQFF; size: NA; J: TRBJ2-1; D: NA; V: TRBV20-1
DNA: TGCAGTGCTCCTAGGACTAGTAGAGAGACCCAGTACTTC; CDR3: CSAPRTSRETQYF; size: NA; J: TRBJ2-5; D: TRBD2; V: TRBV20-1
DNA: TGTGCCAGCACCCCAAACAGGGGGCGAACAGCTTTCTTT; CDR3: CASTPNRGRTAFF; size: NA; J: TRBJ1-1; D: TRBD1; V: TRBV25-1
DNA: TGTGCCACCAGCAGAGGACATATGGGCATTGGAACCCAGTACTTC; CDR3: CATSRGHMGIGTQYF; size: few; J: TRBJ2-5; D: NA; V: TRBV15
DNA: TGCAGTGCTAGAGGCTCGCCAGATACGCAGTATTTT; CDR3: CSARGSPDTQYF; size: many; J: TRBJ2-3; D: NA; V: TRBV20-1
DNA: TGTGCCAGCAGTTTCAGGGGGACAAGTTATGGCTACACCTTC; CDR3: CASSFRGTSYGYTF; size: few; J: TRBJ1-2; D: TRBD1; V: TRBV12-3/TRBV12-4
DNA: TGTGCCAGCAGCTTACCAACCGAGCAGTACTTC; CDR3: CASSLPTEQYF; size: few; J: TRBJ2-7; D: NA; V: TRBV7-9
DNA: TGTGCCAGCAGCCCTAGCGGGGGGTTGGACATTCAGTACTTC; CDR3: CASSPSGGLDIQYF; size: NA; J: TRBJ2-4; D: TRBD2; V: TRBV9
DNA: TGCAGCGTATACCGGGGTGCGGCTGAAGCTTTCTTT; CDR3: CSVYRGAAEAFF; size: many; J: TRBJ1-1; D: NA; V: TRBV29-1
DNA: TGTGCCAGCAGCTTGAGGATCTCAGGGGATACGCAGTATTTT; CDR3: CASSLRISGDTQYF; size: NA; J: TRBJ2-3; D: NA; V: TRBV5-8
DNA: TGCAGCGTTGAAGATCTTGACAAACAAAACTCCTACGAGCAGTACTTC; CDR3: CSVEDLDKQNSYEQYF; size: many; J: TRBJ2-7; D: NA; V: TRBV29-1
DNA: TGTGCCAGTACTTCCACAGGGGGCGGATACGAGCAGTACTTC; CDR3: CASTSTGGGYEQYF; size: NA; J: TRBJ2-7; D: TRBD1; V: TRBV6-1
DNA: TGTGCCAGCAGTTTTGAGGGGTCGGGGGGCTACAATGAGCAGTTCTTC; CDR3: CASSFEGSGGYNEQFF; size: NA; J: TRBJ2-1; D: TRBD2; V: TRBV12-3/TRBV12-4
DNA: TGTGCCAGCAGCCACCGATTGGCGGAGACCCAGTACTTC; CDR3: CASSHRLAETQYF; size: NA; J: TRBJ2-5; D: NA; V: TRBV3-1
DNA: TGTGCCAGCTCACCACCGGCCCGGGCCGGGTACAATGAGCAGTTCTTC; CDR3: CASSPPARAGYNEQFF; size: NA; J: TRBJ2-1; D: NA; V: TRBV18
DNA: TGCAGTGCTCGGCGTCCAGCGGAGCAGTTCTTC; CDR3: CSARRPAEQFF; size: NA; J: TRBJ2-1; D: NA; V: TRBV20-1
DNA: TGTGCCAGCAGAAACGGTGGAGGCTTTGAAGCTTTCTTT; CDR3: CASRNGGGFEAFF; size: NA; J: TRBJ1-1; D: NA; V: TRBV3-1
DNA: TGCGCCAGCAGCTCAGAACTAGCGGGAGGGATCCAACCGCAGTATTTT; CDR3: CASSSELAGGIQPQYF; size: few; J: TRBJ2-3; D: TRBD2; V: TRBV5-1
DNA: TGTGCCAGTACCCGGTGGGCCAACACTGAAGCTTTCTTT; CDR3: CASTRWANTEAFF; size: NA; J: TRBJ1-1; D: NA; V: TRBV25-1
DNA: TGCGCCAGCAGCCAAGAATCTCACAGTACCTATGGCTACACCTTC; CDR3: CASSQESHSTYGYTF; size: NA; J: TRBJ1-2; D: NA; V: TRBV4-3
DNA: TGCAGTGCTAGGGTAGCTGGGGCCAACGTCCTGACTTTC; CDR3: CSARVAGANVLTF; size: NA; J: TRBJ2-6; D: NA; V: TRBV20-1